The 4 T cell receptor beta chains presented below share a single source sample, sequenced in a study of T cells in Graves' hyperthyroidism and ophthalmopathy. TCR beta CDR3 region amplification was performed from RNA transcripts. HTBI primers were employed in a first-round RT-PCR of the TCR CDR3. Each CDR3 protein gets one entry after TCRdb re-called the multiplex PCR reads with MiXCR. Altogether 490,000 or so distinct CDR3 sequences are present, around a fifth being singletons, with the ten largest covering under 55%. The source material was blood. The source of these receptors is a woman aged 70-85 years with Graves' ophthalmopathy.

This clonotype came up many times. CDR3 protein: CASKPSGFGGYTF. CDR3 DNA: TGTGCCAGCAAACCCTCGGGGTTTGGTGGCTACACCTTC. This chain connects TRBV11-2 to TRBJ1-2; D is unclear. Trimming left V 7 bases short and J 7 bases short, with 16 bases between. Germline V lookup: CDR1 SGHAT, CDR2 FQNNGV. There are 13 residues in the CDR3.

The chain is built from TRBV3-1 and TRBJ1-2; 7 positions agree with TRBD1. This CDR3 spans 15 amino acids. The V gene's germline CDR1 is LGHDT and CDR2 YNNKEL (reference sequence). The V and J ends lost 2 bases and 2 bases, in that order; junction bases with no gene match: 5. DNA of the CDR3: TGTGCCAGCAGCCAATGGGGGGGACAGAACTATGGCTACACCTTC. It specifies CASSQWGGQNYGYTF. The full variable domain, rest sourced from reference TRBV3-1 and TRBJ1-2, is DTAVSQTPKYLVTQMGNDKSIKCEQNLGHDTMYWYKQDSKKFLKIMFSYNNKELIINETVPNRFSPKSPDKAHLNLHINSLELGDSAVYFCASSQWGGQNYGYTFGSGTRLTVV.

The chain recombines TRBV20-1 with TRBJ2-1; D unresolved. The CDR3 length is 14 residues. Germline V gene sequence: CDR1 DFQATT, CDR2 SNEGSKA (reference sequence). V lost 3 bases to trimming and J lost 3 bases, with 12 bases between them. The CDR3 sequence is CSARFTSNYNEQFF. The CDR3 DNA reads as TGCAGTGCTAGGTTTACCTCAAACTACAATGAGCAGTTCTTC.

The chain carries TRBV11-3 and TRBJ2-7; 7 bases align to TRBD2. The V segment lost 0 bases and the J segment 3 bases; nucleotides outside the gene matches: 5. CDR3 length: 15 amino acids. From germline, CDR1 is SGHNT and CDR2 YENEEA. Written as DNA, the CDR3 is TGTGCCAGCAGCTTAGATCTTACTAGCGTCTACGAGCAGTACTTC. It yields the protein CASSLDLTSVYEQYF.